This TCR beta chain was identified during a study of blood T cell repertoires in COVID-19. Study details: Specimens from acute and convalescent COVID-19 originated in the United States, Italy and Spain. Sources were T cells, B-cell-depleted T cells, or PBMCs; the material itself was cDNA or gDNA.

J gave up 0 bases and V 4 bases, and 7 bases lay outside the gene matches. Germline loops: CDR1 LGHDT, CDR2 YNNKEL (reference sequence). There are 16 residues in the CDR3. How the authors handled the data: For nucleated cells, counts were estimated from reference gene primer amplification. Only in-frame clones appear in the TCRdb table, and some are missing; sequencing was by immunoSEQ multiplex PCR. The DNA was the basis for D and trimming; V, J and clone size are from that table. The sample holds a few hundred thousand clones, approximately 80% seen once. Sequencing input: peripheral blood. The sequence derives from a woman aged 40 to 50 who had recovered from COVID-19. The rearrangement uses TRBV3-1 (or the pseudogene TRBV3-2) and TRBJ1-1; 8 bases are shared with TRBD1. This CDR3 is CASSPILQGVNTEAFF. DNA for the CDR3: TGTGCCAGCAGCCCAATTTTACAGGGGGTGAACACTGAAGCTTTCTTT.